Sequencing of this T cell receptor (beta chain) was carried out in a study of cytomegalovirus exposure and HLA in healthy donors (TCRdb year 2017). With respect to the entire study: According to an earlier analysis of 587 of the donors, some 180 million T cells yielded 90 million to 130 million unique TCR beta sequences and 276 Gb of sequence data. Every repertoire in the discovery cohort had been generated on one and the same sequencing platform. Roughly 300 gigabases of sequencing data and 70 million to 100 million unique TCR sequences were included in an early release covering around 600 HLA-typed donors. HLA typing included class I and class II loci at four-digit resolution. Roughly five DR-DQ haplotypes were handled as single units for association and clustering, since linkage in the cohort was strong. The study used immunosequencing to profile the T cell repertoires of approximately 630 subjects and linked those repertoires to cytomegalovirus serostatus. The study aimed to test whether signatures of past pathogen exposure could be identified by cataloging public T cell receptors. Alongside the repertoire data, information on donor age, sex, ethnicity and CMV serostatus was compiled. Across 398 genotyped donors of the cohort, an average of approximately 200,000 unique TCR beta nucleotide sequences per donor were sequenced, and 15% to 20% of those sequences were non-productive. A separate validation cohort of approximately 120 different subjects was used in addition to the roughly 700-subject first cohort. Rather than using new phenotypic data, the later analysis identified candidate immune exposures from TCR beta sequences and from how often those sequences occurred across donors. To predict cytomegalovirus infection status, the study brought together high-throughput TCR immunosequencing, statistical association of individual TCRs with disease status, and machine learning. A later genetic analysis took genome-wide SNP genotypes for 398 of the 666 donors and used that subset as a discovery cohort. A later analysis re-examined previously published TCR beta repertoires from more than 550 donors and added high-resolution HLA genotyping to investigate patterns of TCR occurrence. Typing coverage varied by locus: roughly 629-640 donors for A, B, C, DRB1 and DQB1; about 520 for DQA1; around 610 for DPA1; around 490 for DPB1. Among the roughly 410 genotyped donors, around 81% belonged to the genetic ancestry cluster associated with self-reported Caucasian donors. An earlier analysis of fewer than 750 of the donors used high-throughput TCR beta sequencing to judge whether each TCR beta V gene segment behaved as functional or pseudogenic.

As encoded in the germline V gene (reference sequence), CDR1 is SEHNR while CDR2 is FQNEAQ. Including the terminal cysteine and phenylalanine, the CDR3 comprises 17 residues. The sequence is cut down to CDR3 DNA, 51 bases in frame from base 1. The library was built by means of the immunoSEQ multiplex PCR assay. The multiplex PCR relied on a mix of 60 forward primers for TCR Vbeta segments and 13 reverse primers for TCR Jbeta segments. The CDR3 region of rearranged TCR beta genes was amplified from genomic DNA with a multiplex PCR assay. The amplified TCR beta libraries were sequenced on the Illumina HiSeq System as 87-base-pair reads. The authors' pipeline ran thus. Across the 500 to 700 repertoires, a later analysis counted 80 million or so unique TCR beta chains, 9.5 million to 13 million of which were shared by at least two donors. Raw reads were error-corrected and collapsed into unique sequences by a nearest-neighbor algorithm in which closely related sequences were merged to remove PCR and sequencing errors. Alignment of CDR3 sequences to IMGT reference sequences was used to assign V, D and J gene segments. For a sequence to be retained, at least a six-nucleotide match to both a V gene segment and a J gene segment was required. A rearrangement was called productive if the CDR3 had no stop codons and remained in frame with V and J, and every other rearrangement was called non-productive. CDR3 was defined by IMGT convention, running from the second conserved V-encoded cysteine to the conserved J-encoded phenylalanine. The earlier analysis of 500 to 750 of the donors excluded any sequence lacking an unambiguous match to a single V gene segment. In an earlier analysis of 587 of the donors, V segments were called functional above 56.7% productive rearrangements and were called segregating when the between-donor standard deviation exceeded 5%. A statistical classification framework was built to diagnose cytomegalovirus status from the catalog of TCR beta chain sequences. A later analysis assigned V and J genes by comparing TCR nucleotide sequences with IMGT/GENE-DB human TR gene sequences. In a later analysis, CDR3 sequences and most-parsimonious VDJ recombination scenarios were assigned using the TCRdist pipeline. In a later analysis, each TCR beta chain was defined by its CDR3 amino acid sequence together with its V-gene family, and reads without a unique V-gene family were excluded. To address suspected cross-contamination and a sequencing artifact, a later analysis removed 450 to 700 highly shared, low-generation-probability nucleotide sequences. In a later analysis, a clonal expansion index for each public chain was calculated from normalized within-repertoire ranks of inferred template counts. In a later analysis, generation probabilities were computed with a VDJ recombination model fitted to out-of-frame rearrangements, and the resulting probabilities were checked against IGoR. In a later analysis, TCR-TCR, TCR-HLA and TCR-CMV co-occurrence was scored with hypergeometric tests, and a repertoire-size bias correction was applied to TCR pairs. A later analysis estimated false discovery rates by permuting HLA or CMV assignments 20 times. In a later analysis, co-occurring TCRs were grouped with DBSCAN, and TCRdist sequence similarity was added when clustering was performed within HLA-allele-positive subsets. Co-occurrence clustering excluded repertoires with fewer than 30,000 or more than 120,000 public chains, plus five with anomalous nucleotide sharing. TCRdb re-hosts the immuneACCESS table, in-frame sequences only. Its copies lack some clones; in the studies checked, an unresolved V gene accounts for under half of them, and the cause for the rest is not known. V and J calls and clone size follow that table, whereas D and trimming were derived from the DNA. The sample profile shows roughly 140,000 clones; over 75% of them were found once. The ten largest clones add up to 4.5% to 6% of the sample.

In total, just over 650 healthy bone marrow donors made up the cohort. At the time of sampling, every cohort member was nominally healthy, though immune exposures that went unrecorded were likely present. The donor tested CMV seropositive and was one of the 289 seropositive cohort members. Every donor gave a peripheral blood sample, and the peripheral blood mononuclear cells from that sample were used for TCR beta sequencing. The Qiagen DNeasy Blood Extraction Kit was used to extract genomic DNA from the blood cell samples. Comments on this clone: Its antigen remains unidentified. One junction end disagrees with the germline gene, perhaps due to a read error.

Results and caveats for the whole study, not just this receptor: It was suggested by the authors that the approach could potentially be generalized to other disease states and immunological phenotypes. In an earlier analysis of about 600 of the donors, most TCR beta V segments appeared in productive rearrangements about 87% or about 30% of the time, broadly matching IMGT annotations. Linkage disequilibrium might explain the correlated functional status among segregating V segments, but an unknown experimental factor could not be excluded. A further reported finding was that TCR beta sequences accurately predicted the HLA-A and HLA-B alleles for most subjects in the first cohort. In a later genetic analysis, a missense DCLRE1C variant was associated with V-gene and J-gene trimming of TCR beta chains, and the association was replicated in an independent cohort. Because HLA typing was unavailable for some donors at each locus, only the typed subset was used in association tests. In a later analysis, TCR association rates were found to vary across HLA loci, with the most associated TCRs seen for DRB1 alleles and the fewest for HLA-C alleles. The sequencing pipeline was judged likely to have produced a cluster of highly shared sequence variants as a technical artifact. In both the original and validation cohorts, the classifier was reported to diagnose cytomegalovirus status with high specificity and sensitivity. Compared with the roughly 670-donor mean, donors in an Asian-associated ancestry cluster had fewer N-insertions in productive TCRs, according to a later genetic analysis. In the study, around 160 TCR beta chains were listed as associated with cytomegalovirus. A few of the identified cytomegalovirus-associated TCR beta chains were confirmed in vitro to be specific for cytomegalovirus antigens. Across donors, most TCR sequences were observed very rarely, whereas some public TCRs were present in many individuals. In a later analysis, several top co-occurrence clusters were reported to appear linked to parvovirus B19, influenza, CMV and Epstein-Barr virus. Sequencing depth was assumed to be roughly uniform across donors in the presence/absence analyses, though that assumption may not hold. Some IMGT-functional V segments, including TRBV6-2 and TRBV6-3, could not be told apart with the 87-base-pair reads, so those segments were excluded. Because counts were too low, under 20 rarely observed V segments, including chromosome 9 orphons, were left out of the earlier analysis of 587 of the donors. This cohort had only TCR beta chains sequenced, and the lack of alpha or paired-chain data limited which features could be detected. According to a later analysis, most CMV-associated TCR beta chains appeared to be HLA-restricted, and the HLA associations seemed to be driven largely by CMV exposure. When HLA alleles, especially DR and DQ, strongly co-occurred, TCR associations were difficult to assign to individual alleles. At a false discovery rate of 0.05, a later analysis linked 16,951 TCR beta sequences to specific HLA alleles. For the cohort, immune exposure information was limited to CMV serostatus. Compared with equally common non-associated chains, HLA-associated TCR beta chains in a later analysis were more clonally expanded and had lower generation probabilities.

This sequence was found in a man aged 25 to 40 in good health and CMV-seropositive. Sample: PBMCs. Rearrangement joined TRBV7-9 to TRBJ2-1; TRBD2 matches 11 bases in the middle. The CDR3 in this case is CSSSLPTSGTTYNEQFF. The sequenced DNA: TGTTCCAGCAGCTTACCGACTAGCGGGACAACCTACAATGAGCAGTTCTTC.